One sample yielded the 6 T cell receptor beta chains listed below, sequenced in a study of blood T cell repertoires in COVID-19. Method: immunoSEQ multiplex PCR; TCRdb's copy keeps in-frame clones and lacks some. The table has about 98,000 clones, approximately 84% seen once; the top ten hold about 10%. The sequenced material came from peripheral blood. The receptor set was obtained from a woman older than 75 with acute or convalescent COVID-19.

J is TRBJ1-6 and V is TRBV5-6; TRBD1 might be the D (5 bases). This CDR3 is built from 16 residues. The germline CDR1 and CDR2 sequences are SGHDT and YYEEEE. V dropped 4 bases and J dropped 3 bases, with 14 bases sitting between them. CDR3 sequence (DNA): TGTGCCAGCAGCCGTAGCAGGGTTAGCTATAATTCACCCCTCCACTTT. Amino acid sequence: CASSRSRVSYNSPLHF. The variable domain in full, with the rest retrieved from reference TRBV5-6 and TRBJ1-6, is DAGVTQSPTHLIKTRGQQVTLRCSPKSGHDTVSWYQQALGQGPQFIFQYYEEEERQRGNFPDRFSGHQFPNYSSELNVNALLLGDSALYLCASSRSRVSYNSPLHFGNGTRLTVT.

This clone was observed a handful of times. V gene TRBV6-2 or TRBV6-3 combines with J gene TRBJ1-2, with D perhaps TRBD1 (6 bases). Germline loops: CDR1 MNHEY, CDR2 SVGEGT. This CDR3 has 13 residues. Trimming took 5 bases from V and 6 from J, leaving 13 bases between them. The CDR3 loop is CASSKDSLNGYTF. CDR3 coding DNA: TGTGCCAGCAGTAAGGACAGTTTAAATGGCTACACCTTC.

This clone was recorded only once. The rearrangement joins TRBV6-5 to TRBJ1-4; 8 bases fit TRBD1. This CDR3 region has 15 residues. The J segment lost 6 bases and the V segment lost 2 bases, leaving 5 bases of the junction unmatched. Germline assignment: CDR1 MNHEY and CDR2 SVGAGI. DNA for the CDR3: TGTGCCAGCAGTTACGGGGGGACAGGAGATGAAAAACTGTTTTTT. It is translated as CASSYGGTGDEKLFF.

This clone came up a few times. CDR3 residues: CASEQGAGTEAFF. Written as DNA, the CDR3 is TGTGCCAGTGAGCAGGGGGCAGGGACTGAAGCTTTCTTT. V is TRBV2 and J is TRBJ1-1; 8 nucleotides match TRBD1. The CDR3 is 13 residues long. Germline V CDR1 and CDR2: SNHLY, FYNNEI. The J segment lost 5 bases and the V segment lost 9 bases, leaving 8 bases of the junction unmatched.

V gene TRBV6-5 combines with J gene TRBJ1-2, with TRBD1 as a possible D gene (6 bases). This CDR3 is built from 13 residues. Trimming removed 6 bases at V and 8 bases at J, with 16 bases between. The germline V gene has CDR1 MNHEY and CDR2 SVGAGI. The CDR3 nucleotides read TGTGCCAGCAGGGATCAGGGGCGTCGGGGCTACACCTTC. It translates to CASRDQGRRGYTF.

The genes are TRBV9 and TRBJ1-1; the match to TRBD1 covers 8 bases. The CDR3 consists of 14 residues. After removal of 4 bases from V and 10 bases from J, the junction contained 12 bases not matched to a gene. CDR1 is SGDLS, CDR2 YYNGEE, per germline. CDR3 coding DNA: TGTGCCAGCAGCCCAACGACAGGGGATGCGGGAGCTTTCTTT. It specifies CASSPTTGDAGAFF.